The text below deals with one TCR beta chain. Its antigen is not known. The record originates from a study of T cells in Graves' hyperthyroidism and ophthalmopathy. About the research overall: Prior to any treatment, at the point of initial diagnosis, peripheral blood was collected. General study findings and limits: Stable hyperthyroidism and ophthalmopathy were separated using 13 V-J signatures.

Patients affected by ophthalmopathy presented a Clinical Activity Score of at least 3, a NOSPECS grade of at least 4, and disease duration below 3 months. Amplification of TCR beta CDR3 regions was performed using RNA transcripts as template. RT-PCR in the first round (using the HTBI primer set) targeted the TCR CDR3. TCRdb independently ran MiXCR on the multiplex PCR reads; one entry per CDR3 protein. This sample has about 250,000 distinct CDR3 sequences, with roughly 22% found just once. This CDR3 contains 15 residues. Germline V gene lookup returns CDR1 MNHEY and CDR2 SMNVEV (reference sequence). V was clipped by 6 bases and J by 5 bases, with 18 bases between them.

The receptor was derived from a man in his thirties or forties with Graves' ophthalmopathy. The sequencing input was blood. V is TRBV27 and J is TRBJ2-3; possible D gene TRBD2, 5 bases. CDR3 residues: CASSSDGLAIDTQYF. The CDR3 DNA reads TGTGCCAGCAGCTCCGACGGGCTAGCCATAGATACGCAGTATTTT.